Following are 10 T cell receptor beta chains from one sample sequenced in a study of blood T cell repertoires in COVID-19 (dated by TCRdb to 2020 to 2021). Library preparation employed the immunoSEQ multiplex PCR assay. This is the immuneACCESS table as TCRdb keeps it, with only in-frame sequences that have V and J called. A part of the clones is gone; compared with another copy, unresolved V genes explain less than half, and the rest is unexplained. The sample table contains some 64,000 clones; only one count was recorded for 88% of them. The ten biggest clones cover roughly 3.5% of the sample. Specimen: peripheral blood. The receptors come from a man between 45 and 60 years old with active COVID-19.

This clone was observed a few times. V gene TRBV5-6 combines with J gene TRBJ2-7, with D possibly being TRBD1 (6 bases). CDR1 is SGHDT and CDR2 is YYEEEE in the germline V gene. The CDR3 totals 16 residues. The ends were cut back, 0 bases at V and 0 bases at J, with 13 bases in the middle. The CDR3 sequence: CASSLGTGRSSYEQYF. CDR3 in DNA: TGTGCCAGCAGCTTGGGTACAGGGCGAAGCTCCTACGAGCAGTACTTC.

The chain has TRBV4-1 and TRBJ2-7; TRBD1 agrees at 9 bases. Trimming cost V 8 bases and J 6 bases; bases outside gene matches: 11. The CDR3 is 14 amino acids. Germline V gives CDR1 MGHRA, CDR2 YSYEKL. DNA of the CDR3: TGCGCCAGCTCCAGGGACAGGGATATTGGCGAGCAGTACTTC. Translated, it gives CASSRDRDIGEQYF.

The chain recombines TRBV3-1 (or the pseudogene TRBV3-2) with TRBJ1-1, with TRBD1 as a possible D gene (6 bases). The CDR3 is 10 amino acids. Trimming took off 10 bases at V and 3 bases at J, with 6 bases between the two ends. Germline values: CDR1 LGHDT, CDR2 YNNKEL (reference sequence). The CDR3 DNA sequence: TGTGCCACAGGGGACACTGAAGCTTTCTTT. Protein: CATGDTEAFF.

This CDR3 is CASVGQGSNQPQHF. CDR3 coding DNA: TGTGCCAGCGTAGGACAGGGCTCCAATCAGCCCCAGCATTTT. This chain links TRBV2 with TRBJ1-5, with 8 bases fitting TRBD1. There are 14 residues in the CDR3. Trimming at V came to 8 bases and at J to 3 bases, leaving 6 bases not matched to a gene. Germline CDR1 SNHLY, CDR2 FYNNEI.

This chain links TRBV28 with TRBJ2-2; tentative D call: TRBD2 (6 bases). V was shortened by 3 bases and J by 5 bases, with 16 bases between the two germline ends. Germline lookup yields CDR1 MDHEN and CDR2 SYDVKM. This CDR3 has 16 amino acids. The CDR3 loop is CASSFLGGHNTGELFF. In DNA form, the CDR3 reads TGTGCCAGCAGTTTTCTTGGAGGGCATAATACCGGGGAGCTGTTTTTT.

The genes are TRBV10-3 and TRBJ1-1; D is possibly TRBD1 (5 bases). Between the trimmed V and J ends, which lost 6 bases and 11 bases, there was a span of 19 bases. The CDR3 totals 13 residues. Germline values: CDR1 ENHRY, CDR2 SYGVKD. The CDR3 sequence: CAIRGGVRDDAFF. The DNA of the CDR3 is TGTGCCATCAGGGGGGGTGTAAGGGACGACGCTTTCTTT.

This chain connects TRBV6-1 to TRBJ2-7; D is possibly TRBD1 (6 bases). CDR3 size: 14 residues. V lost 2 bases and J 5 bases, leaving 13 bases between the germline ends. Germline lookup yields CDR1 MNHNS and CDR2 SASEGT. CDR3 in amino acids: CASSELSGTHEQYF. CDR3 DNA sequence: TGTGCCAGCAGTGAATTGTCGGGGACACACGAGCAGTACTTC.

The rearrangement joins TRBV10-3 to TRBJ1-2, with 9 bases matching TRBD1. J was trimmed by 3 bases and V by 4 bases; bases with no gene match: 6. This CDR3 comprises 15 residues. Looked up from germline, CDR1 is ENHRY and CDR2 is SYGVKD. The CDR3 reads CAISGWTGADYGYTF. The CDR3 nucleotides are TGTGCCATCAGTGGTTGGACAGGGGCGGACTATGGCTACACCTTC.

The CDR3 reads CASTQSRGHEQPLHF. The CDR3 coding sequence is TGTGCCAGCACCCAATCCCGGGGACACGAACAACCCCTCCACTTT. The chain carries TRBV6-6 and TRBJ1-6; D possibly corresponds to TRBD1 (6 bases). Trimming took off 7 bases at V and 12 bases at J, with 22 bases between the two ends. There are 15 residues in the CDR3. The germline CDR1 and CDR2 sequences are MNHNY and SVGAGI (reference sequence).

This clone appeared a single time. This rearrangement joins TRBV12-5 to TRBJ1-1; D might be TRBD1 (5 bases). The V end lost 5 bases, the J end lost 6 bases, and 22 bases lay between the germline ends. Germline V lookup: CDR1 LGHNT, CDR2 FRNRAP. CDR3 length: 16 residues. DNA for the CDR3: TGTGCTAGTGGTGGGGGATGGAAGCGGGGCAAGGCTGAAGCTTTCTTT. This sequence encodes CASGGGWKRGKAEAFF.